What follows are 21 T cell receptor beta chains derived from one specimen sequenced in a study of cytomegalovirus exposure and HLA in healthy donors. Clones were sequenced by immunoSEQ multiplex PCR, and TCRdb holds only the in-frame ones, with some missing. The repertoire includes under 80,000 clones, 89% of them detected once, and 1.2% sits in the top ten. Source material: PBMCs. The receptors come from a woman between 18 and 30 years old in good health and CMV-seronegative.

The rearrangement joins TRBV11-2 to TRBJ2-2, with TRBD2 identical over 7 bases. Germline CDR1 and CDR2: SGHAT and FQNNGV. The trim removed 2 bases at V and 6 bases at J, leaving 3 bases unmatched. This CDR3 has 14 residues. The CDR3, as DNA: TGTGCCAGCAGCTTATACCTAGCGGCCGGGGAGCTGTTTTTT. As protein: CASSLYLAAGELFF.

CDR3 protein: CASSTLTGYFDEQYF. CDR3 nucleotides: TGTGCCAGTAGTACATTAACAGGTTATTTCGACGAGCAGTACTTC. The J gene is TRBJ2-7, the V gene TRBV19; a possible D gene is TRBD1 (5 bases). V lost 4 bases to trimming and J lost 5 bases, with 18 bases between them. The germline gives CDR1 LNHDA, CDR2 SQIVND (reference sequence). The CDR3 has 15 residues. The entire variable domain, with the rest obtained from reference TRBV19 and TRBJ2-7, is as follows: DGGITQSPKYLFRKEGQNVTLSCEQNLNHDAMYWYRQDPGQGLRLIYYSQIVNDFQKGDIAEGYSVSREKKESFPLTVTSAQKNPTAFYLCASSTLTGYFDEQYFGPGTRLTVT.

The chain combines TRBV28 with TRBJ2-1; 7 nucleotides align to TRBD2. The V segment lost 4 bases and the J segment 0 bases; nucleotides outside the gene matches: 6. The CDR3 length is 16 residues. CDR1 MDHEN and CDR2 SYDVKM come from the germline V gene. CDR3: CASSWVREDSYNEQFF. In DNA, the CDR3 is TGTGCCAGCAGTTGGGTCCGGGAGGACTCCTACAATGAGCAGTTCTTC.

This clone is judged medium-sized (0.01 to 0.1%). CDR3 region: CASSRRQGMGEGNQPQHF. As DNA, the CDR3 is TGTGCCAGTAGTCGGAGACAGGGGATGGGAGAAGGCAATCAGCCCCAGCATTTT. This chain connects TRBV19 to TRBJ1-5, with 8 bases matching TRBD1. V lost 5 bases and J lost 2; bases outside the gene matches: 14. Germline-derived CDR1 and CDR2 are LNHDA and SQIVND (reference sequence). This CDR3 comprises 18 residues.

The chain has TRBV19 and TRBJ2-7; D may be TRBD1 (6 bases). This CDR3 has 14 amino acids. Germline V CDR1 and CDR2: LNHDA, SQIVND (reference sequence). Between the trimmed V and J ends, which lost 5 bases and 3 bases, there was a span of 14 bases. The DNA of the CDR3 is TGTGCCAGTAGTCCCGGGACATACGGCTACGAGCAGTACTTC. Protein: CASSPGTYGYEQYF.

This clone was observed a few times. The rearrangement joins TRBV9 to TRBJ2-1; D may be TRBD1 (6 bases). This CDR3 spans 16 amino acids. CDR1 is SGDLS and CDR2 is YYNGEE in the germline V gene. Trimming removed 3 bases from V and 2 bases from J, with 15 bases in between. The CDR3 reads CASSAGQFKAYNEQFF. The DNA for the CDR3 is TGTGCCAGCAGCGCTGGACAGTTTAAGGCCTACAATGAGCAGTTCTTC.

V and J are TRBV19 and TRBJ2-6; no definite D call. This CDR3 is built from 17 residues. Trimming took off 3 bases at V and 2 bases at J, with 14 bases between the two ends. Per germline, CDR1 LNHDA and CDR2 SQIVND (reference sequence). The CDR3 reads CASSMDEALPGANVLTF. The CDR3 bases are TGTGCCAGTAGTATGGATGAGGCACTACCTGGGGCCAACGTCCTGACTTTC. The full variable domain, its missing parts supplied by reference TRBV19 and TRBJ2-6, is DGGITQSPKYLFRKEGQNVTLSCEQNLNHDAMYWYRQDPGQGLRLIYYSQIVNDFQKGDIAEGYSVSREKKESFPLTVTSAQKNPTAFYLCASSMDEALPGANVLTFGAGSRLTVL.

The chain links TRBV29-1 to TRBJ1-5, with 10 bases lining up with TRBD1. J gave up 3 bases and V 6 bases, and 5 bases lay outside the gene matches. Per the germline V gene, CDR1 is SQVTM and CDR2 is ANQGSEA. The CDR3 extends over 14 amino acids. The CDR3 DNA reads TGCAGCGTAAAGGACAGGGGGATCAATCAGCCCCAGCATTTT. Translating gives CSVKDRGINQPQHF.

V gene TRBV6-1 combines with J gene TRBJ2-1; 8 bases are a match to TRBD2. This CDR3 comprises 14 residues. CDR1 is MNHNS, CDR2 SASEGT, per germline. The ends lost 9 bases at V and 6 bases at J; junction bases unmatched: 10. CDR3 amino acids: CASHGGLGGNEQFF. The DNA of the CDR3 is TGTGCCAGTCACGGGGGACTAGGAGGCAATGAGCAGTTCTTC.

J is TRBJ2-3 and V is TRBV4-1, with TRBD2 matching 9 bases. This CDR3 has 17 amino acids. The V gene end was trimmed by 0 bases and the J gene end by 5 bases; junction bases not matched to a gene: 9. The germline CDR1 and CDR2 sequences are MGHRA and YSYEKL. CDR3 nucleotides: TGCGCCAGCAGCCAAGATTGGCGGGGGGGCGGTGGAGATACGCAGTATTTT. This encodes CASSQDWRGGGGDTQYF.

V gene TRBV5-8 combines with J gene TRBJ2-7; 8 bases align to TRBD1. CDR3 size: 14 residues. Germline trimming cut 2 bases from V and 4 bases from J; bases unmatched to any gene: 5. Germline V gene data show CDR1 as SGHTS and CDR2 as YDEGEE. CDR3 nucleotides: TGTGCCAGCAGCTTTACCTGGACAGGGTACGAGCAGTACTTC. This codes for CASSFTWTGYEQYF.

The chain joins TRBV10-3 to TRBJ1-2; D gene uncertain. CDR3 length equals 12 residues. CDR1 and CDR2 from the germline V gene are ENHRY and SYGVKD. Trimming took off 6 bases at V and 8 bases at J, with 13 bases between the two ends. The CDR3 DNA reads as TGTGCCATCAGCGGCGATTCGCGGGGCTACACCTTC. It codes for CAISGDSRGYTF.

The CDR3 bases are TGTGCCAGCAGTATTAGCGGGAGGGCCTCGCGGGAGACCCAGTACTTC. Its protein is CASSISGRASRETQYF. The chain links TRBV5-8 to TRBJ2-5; the match to TRBD2 covers 11 bases. The CDR3 covers 16 residues. The germline CDR1 and CDR2 sequences are SGHTS and YDEGEE. V shed 5 bases and J 5 bases; nucleotides not matched to a gene: 11.

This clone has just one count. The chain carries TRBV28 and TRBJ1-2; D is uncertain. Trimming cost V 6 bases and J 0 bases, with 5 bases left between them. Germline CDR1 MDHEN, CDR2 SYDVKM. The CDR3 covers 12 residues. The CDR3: CASRLANYGYTF. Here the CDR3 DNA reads TGTGCCAGCAGGCTAGCTAACTATGGCTACACCTTC.

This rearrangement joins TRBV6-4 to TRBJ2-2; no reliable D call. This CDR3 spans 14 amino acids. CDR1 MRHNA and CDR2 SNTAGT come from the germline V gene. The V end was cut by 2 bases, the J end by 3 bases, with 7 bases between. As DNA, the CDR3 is TGTGCCAGCAGTGACGGAGAGGACACCGGGGAGCTGTTTTTT. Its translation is CASSDGEDTGELFF.

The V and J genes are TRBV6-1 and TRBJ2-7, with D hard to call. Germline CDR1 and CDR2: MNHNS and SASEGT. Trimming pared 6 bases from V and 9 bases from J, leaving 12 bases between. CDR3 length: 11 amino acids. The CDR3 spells CASREKWWQYF. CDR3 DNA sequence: TGTGCCAGCAGAGAGAAGTGGTGGCAGTACTTC.

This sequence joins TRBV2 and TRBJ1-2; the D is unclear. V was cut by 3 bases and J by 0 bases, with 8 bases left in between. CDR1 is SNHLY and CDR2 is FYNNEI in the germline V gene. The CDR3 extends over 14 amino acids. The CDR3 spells CASSDAIANYGYTF. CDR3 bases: TGTGCCAGCAGTGACGCGATCGCTAACTATGGCTACACCTTC.

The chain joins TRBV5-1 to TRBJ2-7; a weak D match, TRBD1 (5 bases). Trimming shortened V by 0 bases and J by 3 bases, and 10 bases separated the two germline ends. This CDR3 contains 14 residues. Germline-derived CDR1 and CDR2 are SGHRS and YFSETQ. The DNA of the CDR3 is TGCGCCAGCAGCTTGGAGGGGCAAAGCTACGAGCAGTACTTC. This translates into CASSLEGQSYEQYF.

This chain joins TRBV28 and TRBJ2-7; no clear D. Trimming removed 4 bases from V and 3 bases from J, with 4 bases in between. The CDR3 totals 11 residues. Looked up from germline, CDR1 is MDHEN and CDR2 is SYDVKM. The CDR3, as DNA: TGTGCCAGCAGTTCCAACTACGAGCAGTACTTC. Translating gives CASSSNYEQYF.

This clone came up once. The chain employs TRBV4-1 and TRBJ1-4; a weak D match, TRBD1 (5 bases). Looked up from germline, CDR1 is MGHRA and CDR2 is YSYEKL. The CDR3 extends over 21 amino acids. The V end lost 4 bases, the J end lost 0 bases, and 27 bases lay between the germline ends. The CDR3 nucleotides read TGCGCCAGCAGCCCCCCCGGGAGGGGAGAAACTAGCCGAACAACTAATGAAAAACTGTTTTTT. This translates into CASSPPGRGETSRTTNEKLFF.

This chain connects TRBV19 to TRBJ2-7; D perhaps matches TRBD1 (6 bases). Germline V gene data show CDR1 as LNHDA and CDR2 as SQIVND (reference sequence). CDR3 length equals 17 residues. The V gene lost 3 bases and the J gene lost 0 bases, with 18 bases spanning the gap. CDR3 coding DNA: TGTGCCAGTAGTATCAAGGGGGTTGGGGCCCTCTCCTACGAGCAGTACTTC. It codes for CASSIKGVGALSYEQYF.